This entry is about one TCR beta chain. Repertoires were generated with immunoSEQ multiplex PCR, while TCRdb's copy carries only in-frame clones and drops some. The sample contains about 160,000 clones, about 87% of which appear only once. The CDR3 is 16 amino acids. V lost 4 bases to trimming and J lost 5 bases; unmatched junction nucleotides: 8. Germline loops: CDR1 PRHDT, CDR2 FYEKMQ (reference sequence). The data are from a study of blood T cell repertoires in COVID-19. On the study more broadly: Material from acute and convalescent COVID-19 was sourced from the United States, Italy and Spain.

This clonotype was obtained from a woman in her sixties or seventies who had recovered from COVID-19. This chain links TRBV13 with TRBJ2-3; 11 positions match TRBD2. Sequencing was carried out using peripheral blood. CDR3 coding DNA: TGTGCCAGCAGCTCACCGTCTAGCGGGGGGCGAGATACGCAGTATTTT. Amino acid sequence: CASSSPSSGGRDTQYF.